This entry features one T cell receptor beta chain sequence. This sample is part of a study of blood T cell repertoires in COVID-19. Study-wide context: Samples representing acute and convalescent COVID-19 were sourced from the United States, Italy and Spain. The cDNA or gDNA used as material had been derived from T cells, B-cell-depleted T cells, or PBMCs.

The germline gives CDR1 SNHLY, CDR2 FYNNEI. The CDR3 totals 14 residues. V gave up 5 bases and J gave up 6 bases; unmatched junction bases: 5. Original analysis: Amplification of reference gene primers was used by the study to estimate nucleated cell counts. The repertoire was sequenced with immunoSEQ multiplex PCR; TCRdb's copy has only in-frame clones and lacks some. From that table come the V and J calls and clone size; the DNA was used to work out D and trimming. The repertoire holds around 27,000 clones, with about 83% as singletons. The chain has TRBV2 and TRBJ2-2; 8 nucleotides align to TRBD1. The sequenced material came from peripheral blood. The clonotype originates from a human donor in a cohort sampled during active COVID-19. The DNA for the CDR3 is TGTGCCAGCAGTCAGGGGGCGGTCCCCGGGGAGCTGTTTTTT. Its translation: CASSQGAVPGELFF.